These 28 T cell receptor beta chains share one sample of origin, sequenced in a study of technical replicates of blood from several donors. Measured with immunoSEQ multiplex PCR; TCRdb has only the in-frame clones, and not every one. The data contain approximately 70,000 clones, 92% of them singletons. Sequenced sample: T cells isolated from PBMCs. These TCRs come from a human donor in good health.

The chain uses TRBV2 and TRBJ2-7; a possible D gene is TRBD1 (6 bases). V gave up 6 bases and J gave up 5 bases, with 8 bases separating them. The CDR3 consists of 11 residues. Per the germline V gene, CDR1 is SNHLY and CDR2 is FYNNEI. The CDR3 bases are TGTGCCAGCAGCACAGGGAACGAGCAGTACTTC. Its translation is CASSTGNEQYF.

The J gene is TRBJ2-2, the V gene TRBV5-1; possible D gene TRBD1, 5 bases. The CDR3 spans 17 residues. CDR1 and CDR2 (germline): SGHRS, YFSETQ. The V end lost 0 bases, the J end lost 4 bases, and 16 bases lay between the germline ends. CDR3 nucleotide sequence: TGCGCCAGCAGCTTGGCCCAGGGCTCGGCGGTCACCGGGGAGCTGTTTTTT. Translating it yields CASSLAQGSAVTGELFF. Supplemented by reference TRBV5-1 and TRBJ2-2, the full variable domain reads KAGVTQTPRYLIKTRGQQVTLSCSPISGHRSVSWYQQTPGQGLQFLFEYFSETQRNKGNFPGRFSGRQFSNSRSEMNVSTLELGDSALYLCASSLAQGSAVTGELFFGEGSRLTVL.

The chain has TRBV9 and TRBJ2-7, with D maybe TRBD2 (5 bases). Trimming stripped 7 bases from V and 5 bases from J, with 16 bases between. CDR3 length: 13 residues. CDR1 and CDR2 (germline): SGDLS, YYNGEE. CDR3 DNA: TGTGCCAGCGCGTTTGGGGAGAACCACGAGCAGTACTTC. Encoded protein: CASAFGENHEQYF.

The chain uses TRBV9 and TRBJ2-5, with a possible D match to TRBD1 (6 bases). V was pared by 0 bases and J by 5 bases, with 14 bases between. The CDR3 spans 15 residues. Germline lookup yields CDR1 SGDLS and CDR2 YYNGEE. This chain's CDR3 is CASSVGLGAMETQYF. The CDR3 coding sequence is TGTGCCAGCAGCGTAGGATTGGGGGCAATGGAGACCCAGTACTTC.

This clone occurred once. The chain uses TRBV25-1 and TRBJ2-3; TRBD2 matches at 15 bases. The CDR3 runs to 16 residues. CDR1 and CDR2 (germline): MGHDK, SYGVNS. V was pared by 4 bases and J by 7 bases, with 6 bases of the junction left unmatched. In nucleotides, the CDR3 is TGTGCCAGCAGTGCCCGTGGGACTAGCGGGAGGAATACGCAGTATTTT. Translated: CASSARGTSGRNTQYF.

V gene TRBV19 combines with J gene TRBJ1-5, with 12 bases aligning to TRBD1. The length of the CDR3 is 17 residues. Germline V lookup: CDR1 LNHDA, CDR2 SQIVND (reference sequence). V was clipped by 4 bases and J by 2 bases; unmatched bases: 6. CDR3 DNA sequence: TGTGCCAGTAGTAGGGACAGGGGGCGGGGGGGCAATCAGCCCCAGCATTTT. This sequence encodes CASSRDRGRGGNQPQHF.

The chain links TRBV2 to TRBJ2-7; D is possibly TRBD1 (6 bases). The V end was cut by 7 bases, the J end by 3 bases, with 13 bases between. This CDR3 spans 13 amino acids. The V gene's germline CDR1 is SNHLY and CDR2 FYNNEI. CDR3 in DNA: TGTGCCAGCAAGCCCGGACAGTTCTACGAGCAGTACTTC. Translated, it gives CASKPGQFYEQYF.

This chain joins TRBV7-9 and TRBJ2-2; D is unresolved. In germline, CDR1 is SEHNR, CDR2 FQNEAQ (reference sequence). V gave up 5 bases and J gave up 10 bases, with 8 bases separating them. This CDR3 region has 11 residues. CDR3 nucleotides: TGTGCCAGCAGCCCCCAGGAGGAGCTGTTTTTT. This gives the protein CASSPQEELFF.

This chain joins TRBV6-6 and TRBJ2-2, with 8 bases that match TRBD1. Germline lookup yields CDR1 MNHNY and CDR2 SVGAGI (reference sequence). Unmatched junction bases numbered 5, after V lost 5 bases and J lost 6 bases. The CDR3 spans 14 residues. The CDR3: CASSRTGQAGELFF. DNA of the CDR3: TGTGCCAGCAGTAGGACAGGGCAGGCCGGGGAGCTGTTTTTT.

Only one count was recorded for this clone. The chain recombines TRBV7-8 with TRBJ1-1; TRBD1 might be the D (5 bases). The length of the CDR3 is 15 residues. Trimming removed 4 bases from V and 6 bases from J, with 18 bases in between. Germline CDR1 and CDR2: SGHVS and FQNEAQ. CDR3 coding DNA: TGTGCCAGCAGCTACGCCCAGGGCAGTTTACCTGAAGCTTTCTTT. Its translation: CASSYAQGSLPEAFF.

This chain connects TRBV10-3 to TRBJ1-1, with D possibly TRBD1 on 6 matching bases. CDR1 ENHRY and CDR2 SYGVKD come from the germline V gene. V shed 10 bases and J shed 1 base, with 22 bases lying between them. This CDR3 region has 16 residues. The CDR3 loop is CATLGPRDKSNTEAFF. The CDR3 region has the DNA TGTGCCACCCTGGGTCCCCGGGACAAATCGAACACTGAAGCTTTCTTT.

This clone occurred once. This chain links TRBV15 with TRBJ2-3, with D possibly being TRBD2 (5 bases). This CDR3 spans 17 amino acids. Trimming removed 0 bases from V and 3 bases from J, with 16 bases in between. In germline, CDR1 is LNHNV, CDR2 YYDKDF (reference sequence). This CDR3 is CATSRDPSTLRTDTQYF. The CDR3 DNA reads as TGTGCCACCAGCAGAGACCCTAGCACCCTAAGGACAGATACGCAGTATTTT.

The rearrangement uses TRBV28 and TRBJ2-7; TRBD1 is a possible D gene (6 bases). The CDR3 runs to 16 residues. CDR1 MDHEN and CDR2 SYDVKM come from the germline V gene. V shed 5 bases and J shed 3 bases, with 20 bases lying between them. The CDR3 loop is CASSPPGTQINYEQYF. DNA for the CDR3: TGTGCCAGCAGTCCCCCCGGGACACAAATTAACTACGAGCAGTACTTC. Based on the CDR3 plus reference TRBV28 and TRBJ2-7, the full variable domain is DVKVTQSSRYLVKRTGEKVFLECVQDMDHENMFWYRQDPGLGLRLIYFSYDVKMKEKGDIPEGYSVSREKKERFSLILESASTNQTSMYLCASSPPGTQINYEQYFGPGTRLTVT.

J is TRBJ2-2 and V is TRBV4-1, with 10 bases matching TRBD1. The germline gives CDR1 MGHRA, CDR2 YSYEKL. The length of the CDR3 is 16 residues. J lost 7 bases, V lost 3 bases, and 8 bases had no gene match. CDR3 residues: CASSHRDRGVGGELFF. CDR3 DNA: TGCGCCAGCAGCCACCGGGACAGGGGTGTAGGCGGGGAGCTGTTTTTT.

This clone was seen a single time. This rearrangement joins TRBV29-1 to TRBJ2-1, with D hard to call. V was shortened by 4 bases and J by 6 bases, with 10 bases between the two germline ends. This CDR3 has 12 amino acids. The germline V gene has CDR1 SQVTM and CDR2 ANQGSEA. CDR3 nucleotides: TGCAGCGTTGCCCTAGTATCCAATGAGCAGTTCTTC. This sequence encodes CSVALVSNEQFF.

This clone was recorded once. The V gene is TRBV5-1, the J gene TRBJ2-5; weak D call: TRBD2 (6 bases). CDR3 length equals 13 residues. Trimming stripped 7 bases from V and 5 bases from J, with 15 bases between. Germline V gives CDR1 SGHRS, CDR2 YFSETQ. Here the CDR3 DNA reads TGCGCCAGCCGGGCGGGCGGGACCGAGACCCAGTACTTC. Amino acids: CASRAGGTETQYF.

A word on this clone: Germline is not matched at one junction end, which may reflect a read error. J is TRBJ1-2 and V is TRBV5-8; D ambiguous. Germline lookup yields CDR1 SGHTS and CDR2 YDEGEE. The CDR3 spans 12 residues. The CDR3 region is CASSLTTDILRF. CDR3 DNA sequence: TGTGCCAGCAGCTTAACCACAGACATACTTCGTTTC.

The chain is built from TRBV5-1 and TRBJ2-3, with 11 nucleotides matching TRBD2. Per germline, CDR1 SGHRS and CDR2 YFSETQ. The CDR3 totals 19 residues. V lost 2 bases to trimming and J lost 3 bases; unmatched junction nucleotides: 14. For the CDR3, the DNA is TGCGCCAGCAGCTTTTCTTGGGGCCCGACTAGCGGGAAAACAGATACGCAGTATTTT. This translates into CASSFSWGPTSGKTDTQYF.

The J gene is TRBJ1-3, the V gene TRBV19, with D perhaps TRBD1 (6 bases). CDR1 LNHDA and CDR2 SQIVND come from the germline V gene (reference sequence). Between the trimmed V and J ends, which lost 3 bases and 3 bases, there was a span of 9 bases. The CDR3 contains 14 residues. The CDR3 spells CASSITGIGNTIYF. DNA for the CDR3: TGTGCCAGTAGTATTACAGGGATTGGAAACACCATATATTTT.

This chain uses TRBV11-2 with TRBJ2-5, with D unresolved. This CDR3 contains 17 residues. Germline lookup yields CDR1 SGHAT and CDR2 FQNNGV. Trimming stripped 5 bases from V and 3 bases from J, with 22 bases between. This CDR3 is CASSQTGLGTWKETQYF. The CDR3 bases are TGTGCCAGCAGCCAAACGGGTTTGGGTACTTGGAAAGAGACCCAGTACTTC. Full variable domain (missing parts from reference TRBV11-2 and TRBJ2-5): EAGVAQSPRYKIIEKRQSVAFWCNPISGHATLYWYQQILGQGPKLLIQFQNNGVVDDSQLPKDRFSAERLKGVDSTLKIQPAKLEDSAVYLCASSQTGLGTWKETQYFGPGTRLLVL.

V gene TRBV6-5 combines with J gene TRBJ2-1; 10 bases align to TRBD1. Trimming at V came to 2 bases and at J to 3 bases, leaving 1 base not matched to a gene. Per germline, CDR1 MNHEY and CDR2 SVGAGI. The CDR3 runs to 15 residues. This chain's CDR3 is CASSYGQGVYNEQFF. The CDR3, as DNA: TGTGCCAGCAGTTACGGACAGGGGGTCTACAATGAGCAGTTCTTC.

V usage is TRBV11-2 and J usage is TRBJ2-3; 13 bases agree with TRBD2. The CDR3 totals 17 residues. Germline-derived CDR1 and CDR2 are SGHAT and FQNNGV. With 5 bases clipped from V and 6 bases from J, the junction kept 11 bases outside the gene matches. CDR3: CASSRLIPTSGRDTQYF. DNA of the CDR3: TGTGCCAGCAGCCGACTCATACCGACTAGCGGGAGGGATACGCAGTATTTT.

This chain links TRBV29-1 with TRBJ2-1; D perhaps matches TRBD2 (6 bases). Trimming took 3 bases from V and 8 from J, leaving 8 bases between them. Germline CDR1 reads SQVTM; CDR2 reads ANQGSEA. This CDR3 has 11 amino acids. DNA of the CDR3: TGCAGCGTTGAGGAGGGCGATGAGCAGTTCTTC. Protein sequence: CSVEEGDEQFF.

This chain joins TRBV7-2 and TRBJ2-3, with D possibly TRBD2 on 5 matching bases. V was trimmed by 6 bases and J by 0 bases, leaving 22 bases between them. CDR1 SGHTA and CDR2 FQGNSA come from the germline V gene. The CDR3 contains 18 residues. The CDR3: CASSRRSGYGVSTDTQYF. CDR3 nucleotides: TGTGCCAGCAGTCGAAGGTCCGGCTACGGGGTTAGCACAGATACGCAGTATTTT.

This clone was recorded once. CDR3 sequence: CASLGQGKFSGYTF. Here the CDR3 DNA reads TGTGCCAGCTTGGGACAGGGAAAGTTTAGCGGCTACACCTTC. V usage is TRBV27 and J usage is TRBJ1-2; 9 nucleotides line up with TRBD1. Germline CDR1 and CDR2: MNHEY and SMNVEV (reference sequence). The CDR3 is made up of 14 amino acids. J was trimmed by 8 bases and V by 8 bases; bases with no gene match: 12.

The genes are TRBV4-1 and TRBJ1-3, with 7 bases fitting TRBD1. Unmatched junction bases numbered 13, after V lost 3 bases and J lost 5 bases. CDR3 length: 17 amino acids. CDR1 and CDR2 (germline): MGHRA, YSYEKL. CDR3 sequence: CASSHLERQGLRNTIYF. CDR3 DNA: TGCGCCAGCAGCCATCTAGAAAGACAGGGTCTAAGAAACACCATATATTTT.

This clone appeared once. The V gene is TRBV18, the J gene TRBJ2-2; D is undetermined. With 9 bases removed from V and 5 bases from J, the gap between germline ends came to 10 bases. CDR1 KGHSH and CDR2 LQKENI come from the germline V gene. The CDR3 contains 12 residues. CDR3 sequence reads: CASSPRTGELFF. For the CDR3, the DNA is TGTGCCAGTTCTCCGAGGACCGGGGAGCTGTTTTTT.

The CDR3 loop reads CASSLEARGYWNEAFF. CDR3 sequence (DNA): TGTGCCAGCAGCTTAGAGGCGCGGGGCTACTGGAATGAAGCTTTCTTT. The V and J genes are TRBV7-8 and TRBJ1-1; perhaps TRBD1 as D (5 bases). The germline V and J ends were trimmed by 1 base and 7 bases, with 19 bases remaining between them. The CDR3 extends over 16 amino acids. Germline V gene lookup returns CDR1 SGHVS and CDR2 FQNEAQ.